The 13 T cell receptor beta chains reported below all come from one sample, sequenced in a study of T cells after yellow fever vaccination. TCRdb fed the 5' RACE reads into MiXCR, producing one record per CDR3 protein. This table holds nearly 300,000 distinct CDR3 sequences, roughly 8.7% found once. The material was CD4+ T cells sorted from PBMCs, obtained 5 days after the yellow fever booster vaccination. The receptors were gathered from a man aged 18-30 years who received the YFV17D yellow fever vaccine.

This chain joins TRBV24-1 and TRBJ2-5; D call uncertain. The CDR3 consists of 15 residues. The germline gives CDR1 KGHDR, CDR2 SFDVKD. V lost 2 bases, J lost 5 bases, and 14 bases lay in between. For the CDR3, the DNA is TGTGCCACCAGTGATTCGACCTGGGTTGGGGAGACCCAGTACTTC. It encodes CATSDSTWVGETQYF.

This sequence joins TRBV18 and TRBJ1-2; 8 positions match TRBD1. Germline CDR1 and CDR2: KGHSH and LQKENI. CDR3 length: 13 amino acids. With 4 bases clipped from V and 3 bases from J, the junction kept 1 base outside the gene matches. As DNA, the CDR3 is TGTGCCAGCTCACAACAGGGGGACTATGGCTACACCTTC. It is translated as CASSQQGDYGYTF.

In this sample, this clonotype turned up many times. V usage is TRBV6-1 and J usage is TRBJ1-1; tentatively, D is TRBD1 (5 bases). The length of the CDR3 is 15 residues. Germline CDR1 reads MNHNS; CDR2 reads SASEGT. V shed 8 bases and J shed 3 bases, with 19 bases lying between them. The CDR3 DNA sequence: TGTGCCAGCCCTCCTCCGGGACGAGGGGACACTGAAGCTTTCTTT. Protein sequence: CASPPPGRGDTEAFF.

This clonotype was detected a few times. The chain has TRBV11-2 and TRBJ2-2, with 9 bases identical to TRBD1. J lost 5 bases, V lost 4 bases, and 8 bases had no gene match. CDR3 length equals 16 residues. From germline, CDR1 is SGHAT and CDR2 FQNNGV. CDR3 sequence (DNA): TGTGCCAGCAGCTCCCCCTCGGACAGGGGAACCGGGGAGCTGTTTTTT. Translating it yields CASSSPSDRGTGELFF.

A few counts support this clonotype. In DNA, the CDR3 is TGTGCCAGCAGCTTACGCAGGGGGCACGATGGCTACACCTTC. Translation: CASSLRRGHDGYTF. The V gene is TRBV7-2, the J gene TRBJ1-2, with 8 bases lining up with TRBD1. CDR3 length: 14 residues. CDR1 and CDR2 from the germline V gene are SGHTA and FQGNSA. V was pared by 2 bases and J by 6 bases, with 5 bases of the junction left unmatched. The full variable domain, with the rest looked up from reference TRBV7-2 and TRBJ1-2, is GAGVSQSPSNKVTEKGKDVELRCDPISGHTALYWYRQSLGQGLEFLIYFQGNSAPDKSGLPSDRFSAERTGGSVSTLTIQRTQQEDSAVYLCASSLRRGHDGYTFGSGTRLTVV.

This clonotype occurred many times. The rearrangement uses TRBV7-3 and TRBJ1-1; D unclear. Germline V gene data show CDR1 as SGHTA and CDR2 as FQGTGA. This CDR3 is 13 amino acids long. V was pared by 0 bases and J by 5 bases, with 7 bases between. The chain's CDR3 is CASSLTQATEAFF. The CDR3 DNA sequence: TGTGCCAGCAGCTTAACGCAGGCAACTGAAGCTTTCTTT.

The chain couples TRBV5-1 to TRBJ1-1, with a tentative D call TRBD1 (6 bases). Looked up from germline, CDR1 is SGHRS and CDR2 is YFSETQ. The CDR3 has 14 residues. Trimming left V 3 bases short and J 4 bases short, with 13 bases between. Here the CDR3 DNA reads TGCGCCAGCAGCTCTACCGGACAGAGCACTGAAGCTTTCTTT. Translated, it gives CASSSTGQSTEAFF.

The rearrangement links TRBV20-1 to TRBJ1-5; the D gene is possibly TRBD1 (6 bases). The CDR3 extends over 14 amino acids. The germline V and J ends were trimmed by 6 bases and 4 bases, with 16 bases remaining between them. Looked up from germline, CDR1 is DFQATT and CDR2 is SNEGSKA (reference sequence). The CDR3, as DNA: TGCAGTGCCCCCTGGGGGGGCACAAATCAGCCCCAGCATTTT. Protein sequence: CSAPWGGTNQPQHF.

This clonotype occurred a few times. V is TRBV20-1 and J is TRBJ2-4; D perhaps matches TRBD2 (6 bases). The CDR3 has 17 residues. V lost 4 bases, J lost 1 base, and 20 bases lay in between. Per germline, CDR1 DFQATT and CDR2 SNEGSKA (reference sequence). The chain's CDR3 is CSAMSYGGATAKNIQYF. The CDR3 nucleotides are TGCAGTGCTATGAGTTACGGGGGTGCTACGGCCAAAAACATTCAGTACTTC.

This clonotype was detected a few times. This chain's CDR3 is CASSLVPGQPQHF. CDR3 nucleotide sequence: TGTGCCAGCAGCTTAGTTCCGGGGCAGCCCCAGCATTTT. This chain links TRBV7-2 with TRBJ1-5; no clear D. V dropped 1 base and J dropped 7 bases, with 8 bases sitting between them. In germline, CDR1 is SGHTA, CDR2 FQGNSA. This CDR3 comprises 13 residues.

The chain couples TRBV10-3 to TRBJ2-5, with D perhaps being TRBD1 or TRBD2 (6 bases each). Trimming removed 11 bases from V and 5 bases from J, with 15 bases in between. The CDR3 has 12 amino acids. Germline V gene data show CDR1 as ENHRY and CDR2 as SYGVKD. As DNA, the CDR3 is TGTGCCGCTGCTGGGGGGCGGGAGACCCAGTACTTC. Protein sequence: CAAAGGRETQYF.

Only a few counts were recorded for this clonotype. DNA for the CDR3: TGCAGTGCTAGAGAACGAGGAGGAAACACCATATATTTT. Translating it yields CSARERGGNTIYF. This chain uses TRBV20-1 with TRBJ1-3; D remains ambiguous. This CDR3 has 13 residues. Germline CDR1 and CDR2: DFQATT and SNEGSKA (reference sequence). V dropped 0 bases and J dropped 4 bases, with 7 bases sitting between them.

The J gene is TRBJ1-2, the V gene TRBV5-1; 9 bases fit TRBD1. Trimming removed 4 bases from V and 8 bases from J; junction bases left unmatched: 15. CDR1 SGHRS and CDR2 YFSETQ come from the germline V gene. CDR3 length equals 16 residues. CDR3 bases: TGCGCCAGCAGCCCGTTACCGGGACAGGGAGCAGGAGGCTACACCTTC. Residues: CASSPLPGQGAGGYTF.